The 7 T cell receptor beta chains in this list originate from one sample, sequenced in a study of spatial heterogeneity in lung cancer. The time point denotes: sample taken at primary tumor resection. TCRdb re-called the 5' RACE reads with MiXCR, one entry per CDR3 protein. The sample has 9,500 to 11,000 distinct CDR3 sequences; 12% are singletons. Overall study results and limits: The number of expanded tumor alpha and beta chains correlated with mutation number.

The antigens these receptors bind are not known. The sequences come from lung tumor tissue, collected at surgery. The receptors shown here come from a male donor with early-stage non-small cell lung cancer.

This clonotype was recorded at least ten times. This beta chain came through as a stray read in a library set up for alpha chains, and its size says little. The chain couples TRBV29-1 to TRBJ2-2, with D hard to call. CDR3 length: 13 residues. Trimming took 7 bases from V and 4 from J, leaving 13 bases between them. Germline values: CDR1 SQVTM, CDR2 ANQGSEA. CDR3 region: CSGSKASTGELFF. Written as DNA, the CDR3 is TGCAGCGGGTCGAAGGCGAGCACCGGGGAGCTGTTTTTT.

The sample holds many counts of this clonotype. The library was built for alpha chains, so this beta chain is an off-target read and its size means little. This rearrangement joins TRBV5-1 to TRBJ1-1; possible D gene TRBD1, 5 bases. This CDR3 is built from 16 residues. Per germline, CDR1 SGHRS and CDR2 YFSETQ. Between the trimmed V and J ends, which lost 4 bases and 2 bases, there was a span of 18 bases. The CDR3 nucleotides read TGCGCCAGCAGCCCAGGAGACAGAAAGACTAACACTGAAGCTTTCTTT. It encodes CASSPGDRKTNTEAFF.

This clonotype rates as medium-sized. The library was prepared for alpha chains; this beta chain is a stray read, so its frequency means little. The chain has TRBV10-2 and TRBJ2-1; 16 nucleotides match TRBD2. From germline, CDR1 is WSHSY and CDR2 SAAADI. The CDR3 extends over 16 amino acids. The V and J ends lost 6 bases and 7 bases, in that order; junction bases with no gene match: 6. As DNA, the CDR3 is TGCGCCAGCAGAGATACGGGACTAGCGGGAGGGAATGAGCAGTTCTTC. As protein: CASRDTGLAGGNEQFF.

The sample holds many counts of this clonotype. This beta chain represents an off-target read in a library built for alpha chains; its size is of limited meaning. The chain recombines TRBV5-1 with TRBJ2-3; no clear D. This CDR3 has 16 residues. Germline V gives CDR1 SGHRS, CDR2 YFSETQ. V lost 4 bases and J 0 bases, leaving 15 bases between the germline ends. The DNA of the CDR3 is TGCGCCAGCAGCCCCGGGCGATACACTAGCACAGATACGCAGTATTTT. Translating it yields CASSPGRYTSTDTQYF.

This clonotype was counted ten times or more. This beta chain lies outside the target of a library built for alpha chains; its clone size means little. The rearrangement links TRBV20-1 to TRBJ1-1; D not resolved. The CDR3 loop spans 13 amino acids. Between the trimmed V and J ends, which lost 4 bases and 4 bases, there was a span of 13 bases. The germline gives CDR1 DFQATT, CDR2 SNEGSKA (reference sequence). CDR3 protein: CSANSFSATEAFF. Written as DNA, the CDR3 is TGCAGTGCTAATTCCTTTTCGGCCACTGAAGCTTTCTTT.

This clonotype was seen ten or more times. This beta chain turned up in a library designed for alpha chains; as an off-target read, its abundance says little. This chain uses TRBV4-3 with TRBJ2-2, with 7 bases that match TRBD2. J lost 4 bases, V lost 3 bases, and 11 bases had no gene match. The CDR3 is 17 amino acids. Germline V CDR1 and CDR2: LGHNA, YSLEER. The CDR3 spells CASSQDLGGRGTGELFF. As DNA, the CDR3 is TGCGCCAGCAGCCAGGATTTGGGAGGGCGGGGCACCGGGGAGCTGTTTTTT.

This clonotype was picked up many times. This beta chain lies outside the target of a library built for alpha chains; its clone size means little. V gene TRBV20-1 combines with J gene TRBJ2-7; D is uncertain. Germline V CDR1 and CDR2: DFQATT, SNEGSKA (reference sequence). Trimming left V 3 bases short and J 1 base short, with 13 bases between. There are 14 residues in the CDR3. The CDR3 spells CSASPQFGSYEQYF. DNA for the CDR3: TGCAGTGCTAGTCCCCAGTTTGGATCCTACGAGCAGTACTTC.